One and the same sample provided the 31 T cell receptor beta chains below, sequenced in a study of ipilimumab plus nivolumab after autologous stem cell transplantation. The repertoire was sequenced with immunoSEQ multiplex PCR; TCRdb's copy has only in-frame clones and lacks some. The sample consists of about 9,400 clones, about two thirds of them appearing once. The source material was PBMCs, sampled in a trial of ipilimumab plus nivolumab as post-transplant consolidation. The receptors shown here come from a female donor with multiple myeloma.

The rearrangement uses TRBV6-4 and TRBJ1-6, with TRBD1 as a possible D gene (6 bases). V shed 2 bases and J shed 7 bases, with 12 bases lying between them. The CDR3 spans 15 residues. The V gene's germline CDR1 is MRHNA and CDR2 SNTAGT. The CDR3: CASSDREQGNSPLHF. CDR3 DNA sequence: TGTGCCAGCAGTGACCGGGAGCAGGGGAATTCACCCCTCCACTTT.

The rearrangement joins TRBV4-3 to TRBJ1-2; 8 bases map to TRBD1. Germline V lookup: CDR1 LGHNA, CDR2 YSLEER. V was pared by 2 bases and J by 3 bases, with 5 bases of the junction left unmatched. The length of the CDR3 is 15 residues. Written as DNA, the CDR3 is TGCGCCAGCAGCCAATGGACAGGGTGGGACTATGGCTACACCTTC. It yields the protein CASSQWTGWDYGYTF.

J is TRBJ1-5 and V is TRBV27; 12 nucleotides align to TRBD1. This CDR3 region has 18 residues. The V segment lost 6 bases and the J segment 2 bases; nucleotides outside the gene matches: 11. CDR1 is MNHEY and CDR2 is SMNVEV in the germline V gene (reference sequence). The CDR3 spells CASSPGQGAGRRNQPQHF. The CDR3 DNA reads as TGTGCCAGCAGCCCGGGACAGGGGGCCGGGAGGCGCAATCAGCCCCAGCATTTT.

This rearrangement joins TRBV4-2 to TRBJ2-2; TRBD2 aligns across 12 bases. This CDR3 contains 18 residues. Trimming removed 0 bases from V and 6 bases from J; junction bases left unmatched: 8. Germline CDR1 LGHNA, CDR2 YNFKEQ. For the CDR3, the DNA is TGTGCCAGCAGCCAAGATTATCGACTAGCGGGAGCTGCCGGGGAGCTGTTTTTT. It encodes CASSQDYRLAGAAGELFF.

This rearrangement joins TRBV19 to TRBJ2-7; D may be TRBD1 (6 bases). Germline-derived CDR1 and CDR2 are LNHDA and SQIVND (reference sequence). V lost 3 bases and J lost 5, with 11 bases in between. The CDR3 contains 13 residues. The CDR3 loop reads CASSMGAWDEQYF. The CDR3 coding sequence is TGTGCCAGTAGTATGGGGGCTTGGGACGAGCAGTACTTC.

The chain couples TRBV28 to TRBJ1-6, with 7 bases identical to TRBD1. V dropped 6 bases and J dropped 4; count of bases not matched to a gene: 12. Per germline, CDR1 MDHEN and CDR2 SYDVKM. CDR3 length: 17 residues. The CDR3 sequence: CASSRGQASFYNSPLHF. As DNA, the CDR3 is TGTGCCAGCAGCCGAGGACAGGCCAGCTTTTATAATTCACCCCTCCACTTT.

The chain employs TRBV5-1 and TRBJ1-5, with TRBD1 identical over 7 bases. The ends lost 4 bases at V and 2 bases at J; junction bases unmatched: 6. This CDR3 region has 15 residues. Germline values: CDR1 SGHRS, CDR2 YFSETQ. CDR3 nucleotide sequence: TGCGCCAGCAGCATTACAGGGGAGGGCAATCAGCCCCAGCATTTT. As protein: CASSITGEGNQPQHF.

Only a few counts were recorded for this clone. The gene calls are TRBV2 and TRBJ2-7, with D unresolved. This CDR3 spans 10 amino acids. V lost 7 bases, J lost 7 bases, and 8 bases lay in between. The germline CDR1 and CDR2 sequences are SNHLY and FYNNEI. The CDR3 spells CASTRREQYF. DNA for the CDR3: TGTGCCAGCACTCGTCGAGAGCAGTACTTC.

The chain couples TRBV14 to TRBJ2-2; D is unresolved. The germline V gene encodes CDR1 SGHDN and CDR2 FVKESK. The V gene lost 4 bases and the J gene lost 6 bases, with 12 bases spanning the gap. CDR3 length: 14 amino acids. CDR3 sequence (DNA): TGTGCCAGCAGCCCCGTAAATATTCCCGGGGAGCTGTTTTTT. It encodes CASSPVNIPGELFF.

This clone appeared a few times. The V and J genes are TRBV28 and TRBJ1-1; 7 nucleotides match TRBD1. V lost 9 bases and J lost 3; bases outside the gene matches: 19. The CDR3 is 17 amino acids. CDR1 MDHEN and CDR2 SYDVKM come from the germline V gene. CDR3 protein: CARWEKQGQTSDTEAFF. The CDR3 nucleotides read TGTGCCAGGTGGGAGAAACAGGGGCAGACCTCCGACACTGAAGCTTTCTTT.

This clone was found once. The chain uses TRBV5-1 and TRBJ2-2; tentative D call: TRBD2 (5 bases). Trimming removed 3 bases from V and 0 bases from J, with 9 bases in between. Per germline, CDR1 SGHRS and CDR2 YFSETQ. The CDR3 covers 15 residues. The CDR3 nucleotides are TGCGCCAGCAGCTCACAGACTACGAACACCGGGGAGCTGTTTTTT. It yields the protein CASSSQTTNTGELFF.

J is TRBJ2-7 and V is TRBV6-1; D uncertain. From germline, CDR1 is MNHNS and CDR2 SASEGT. The CDR3 contains 14 residues. The ends were cut back, 7 bases at V and 0 bases at J, with 13 bases in the middle. The CDR3 nucleotides read TGTGCCAGCAAAGAGTCAGGCACCTCCTACGAGCAGTACTTC. Translated: CASKESGTSYEQYF.

This clone was observed a few times. This chain joins TRBV28 and TRBJ2-7; 7 bases are a match to TRBD1. This CDR3 comprises 13 residues. Germline CDR1 and CDR2: MDHEN and SYDVKM. With 9 bases clipped from V and 6 bases from J, the junction kept 11 bases outside the gene matches. CDR3 amino acids: CASGTGAGVEQYF. The DNA of the CDR3 is TGTGCCAGTGGAACAGGGGCCGGCGTCGAGCAGTACTTC.

This clone occurred a few times. CDR3: CASSPLAGDNEKLFF. The CDR3 DNA sequence: TGTGCCAGCTCACCCCTTGCGGGGGACAATGAAAAACTGTTTTTT. V usage is TRBV18 and J usage is TRBJ1-4; D might be TRBD1 (5 bases). V shed 3 bases and J shed 5 bases, with 13 bases lying between them. CDR3 length: 15 amino acids. CDR1 is KGHSH and CDR2 is LQKENI in the germline V gene. Drawing the rest from reference TRBV18 and TRBJ1-4, the complete variable domain is NAGVMQNPRHLVRRRGQEARLRCSPMKGHSHVYWYRQLPEEGLKFMVYLQKENIIDESGMPKERFSAEFPKEGPSILRIQQVVRGDSAAYFCASSPLAGDNEKLFFGSGTQLSVL.

This chain uses TRBV21-1 with TRBJ2-2; TRBD1, as called in the table, went unchecked against the DNA. TRBV21-1 is classified as a pseudogene. The CDR3 is 15 residues long. The CDR3: CASSKGRGDTGELFF. Written as DNA, the CDR3 is TGTGCCAGCAGCAAGGGCAGGGGGGACACCGGGGAGCTGTTTTTT.

The chain uses TRBV4-1 and TRBJ2-2; 7 positions match TRBD1. CDR3 length: 14 residues. Germline V gene lookup returns CDR1 MGHRA and CDR2 YSYEKL. Trimming removed 4 bases from V and 4 bases from J; junction bases left unmatched: 3. The CDR3 is CASSLNRGTGELFF. The CDR3 DNA sequence: TGCGCCAGCAGCCTTAACAGGGGCACCGGGGAGCTGTTTTTT.

This chain joins TRBV18 and TRBJ2-1, with D perhaps TRBD2 (6 bases). Deletions cut 1 base from V and 8 bases from J, with 12 bases between. This CDR3 has 14 residues. Looked up from germline, CDR1 is KGHSH and CDR2 is LQKENI. The CDR3 sequence is CASSPLRGGDEQFF. CDR3 in DNA: TGTGCCAGCTCACCACTACGGGGCGGGGATGAGCAGTTCTTC.

The V gene is TRBV10-1, the J gene TRBJ2-7; 11 bases line up with TRBD1. Germline lookup yields CDR1 WNHNN and CDR2 SYGVQD (reference sequence). The CDR3 extends over 14 amino acids. J gave up 5 bases and V 10 bases, and 10 bases lay outside the gene matches. CDR3 sequence (DNA): TGCGCCACTTCAACCGGGGACAGGGGGAACGAGCAGTACTTC. Translating it yields CATSTGDRGNEQYF.

The CDR3 nucleotides are TGTGCCAGCAGTCCCGGGGGGAACACTGAAGCTTTCTTT. It yields the protein CASSPGGNTEAFF. This chain joins TRBV27 and TRBJ1-1, with TRBD1 as a possible D gene (5 bases). Germline assignment: CDR1 MNHEY and CDR2 SMNVEV (reference sequence). The CDR3 consists of 13 residues. V was trimmed by 5 bases and J by 1 base, leaving 8 bases between them.

This clone appeared a few times. This chain joins TRBV10-3 and TRBJ2-3, with 7 bases matching TRBD2. The CDR3 has 14 amino acids. Looked up from germline, CDR1 is ENHRY and CDR2 is SYGVKD. The ends lost 6 bases at V and 2 bases at J; junction bases unmatched: 5. CDR3 residues: CAISSGTNTDTQYF. As DNA, the CDR3 is TGTGCCATCAGCTCCGGGACTAACACAGATACGCAGTATTTT.

This clone was picked up one time. The chain combines TRBV5-1 with TRBJ2-2; D is uncertain. CDR1 and CDR2 (germline): SGHRS, YFSETQ. The CDR3 runs to 12 residues. Trimming left V 0 bases short and J 9 bases short, with 6 bases between. The CDR3 DNA sequence: TGCGCCAGCAGCTTGGGGGCCTGGGAGCTGTTTTTT. Translating gives CASSLGAWELFF.

This clone was seen a handful of times. V is TRBV5-1 and J is TRBJ2-1; TRBD2 matches at 7 bases. Germline V gene lookup returns CDR1 SGHRS and CDR2 YFSETQ. This CDR3 has 16 residues. The V gene end was trimmed by 0 bases and the J gene end by 9 bases; junction bases not matched to a gene: 12. CDR3 nucleotide sequence: TGCGCCAGCAGCTTGGAGACTAGCTTGGTTGGTGGTGAGCAGTTCTTC. Translation: CASSLETSLVGGEQFF. Supplemented by reference TRBV5-1 and TRBJ2-1, the full variable domain reads KAGVTQTPRYLIKTRGQQVTLSCSPISGHRSVSWYQQTPGQGLQFLFEYFSETQRNKGNFPGRFSGRQFSNSRSEMNVSTLELGDSALYLCASSLETSLVGGEQFFGPGTRLTVL.

This clone was counted once. The chain uses TRBV30 and TRBJ1-5, with 9 positions matching TRBD1. The germline gives CDR1 GTSNPN, CDR2 SVGIG (reference sequence). The junction had 6 bases not matched to a gene; V was cut back by 7 bases and J by 5 bases. There are 13 residues in the CDR3. The CDR3 bases are TGTGCCTACTGCGACAGGGGGGATCAGCCCCAGCATTTT. Protein: CAYCDRGDQPQHF.

This rearrangement joins TRBV29-1 to TRBJ1-1; a possible D gene is TRBD1 (6 bases). The germline V gene encodes CDR1 SQVTM and CDR2 ANQGSEA. V was clipped by 4 bases and J by 7 bases, with 16 bases between them. CDR3 size: 13 residues. The CDR3 is CSVVRDNIGEAFF. The CDR3 coding sequence is TGCAGCGTTGTCCGGGACAACATAGGTGAAGCTTTCTTT.

V gene TRBV2 combines with J gene TRBJ1-5; 7 nucleotides agree with TRBD1. The CDR3 is made up of 15 amino acids. V trimming: 6 bases; J trimming: 3 bases; junction bases outside the gene matches: 8. CDR1 is SNHLY and CDR2 is FYNNEI in the germline V gene. The CDR3 region is CASREQGKLNQPQHF. CDR3 nucleotides: TGTGCCAGCAGGGAACAGGGGAAGCTCAATCAGCCCCAGCATTTT.

This clone was seen only once. The chain has TRBV7-2 and TRBJ2-1; no definite D call. This CDR3 region has 13 residues. CDR1 is SGHTA, CDR2 FQGNSA, per germline. Trimming left V 2 bases short and J 5 bases short, with 7 bases between. CDR3 sequence: CASSLITDNEQFF. DNA for the CDR3: TGTGCCAGCAGCTTAATTACCGACAATGAGCAGTTCTTC.

This chain joins TRBV7-8 and TRBJ2-7; 7 bases fit TRBD1. J lost 3 bases, V lost 0 bases, and 17 bases had no gene match. Germline V gene sequence: CDR1 SGHVS, CDR2 FQNEAQ. The CDR3 contains 19 residues. For the CDR3, the DNA is TGTGCCAGCAGCTTAGCCTATGGGCCCACCCGGGACAGTTACTACGAGCAGTACTTC. Protein product: CASSLAYGPTRDSYYEQYF.

V gene TRBV19 combines with J gene TRBJ1-2; the D is unclear. Trimming cost V 3 bases and J 7 bases, with 6 bases left between them. In germline, CDR1 is LNHDA, CDR2 SQIVND (reference sequence). The CDR3 extends over 11 amino acids. Here the CDR3 reads CASSMRVGYTF. In DNA, the CDR3 is TGTGCCAGTAGTATGCGGGTTGGCTACACCTTC.

The chain employs TRBV19 and TRBJ2-4; D unresolved. CDR3 size: 15 residues. Trimming shortened V by 7 bases and J by 3 bases, and 16 bases separated the two germline ends. Germline V gives CDR1 LNHDA, CDR2 SQIVND (reference sequence). The CDR3 loop reads CASTASTLLKNIQYF. CDR3 DNA: TGTGCCAGTACAGCAAGTACCCTCCTCAAAAACATTCAGTACTTC.

The J gene is TRBJ1-1, the V gene TRBV7-9, with D hard to call. Per germline, CDR1 SEHNR and CDR2 FQNEAQ (reference sequence). V was trimmed by 2 bases and J by 8 bases, leaving 9 bases between them. The CDR3 has 12 residues. Here the CDR3 DNA reads TGTGCCAGCAGCTTAAGAGGCCAAGAAGCTTTCTTT. This encodes CASSLRGQEAFF. Using reference TRBV7-9 and TRBJ1-1 for the parts outside the CDR3, the full variable domain is DTGVSQNPRHKITKRGQNVTFRCDPISEHNRLYWYRQTLGQGPEFLTYFQNEAQLEKSRLLSDRFSAERPKGSFSTLEIQRTEQGDSAMYLCASSLRGQEAFFGQGTRLTVV.

The J gene is TRBJ2-7, the V gene TRBV5-1; 9 bases are a match to TRBD1. The length of the CDR3 is 14 residues. V lost 4 bases to trimming and J lost 1 base; unmatched junction nucleotides: 3. CDR1 and CDR2 (germline): SGHRS, YFSETQ. CDR3 sequence: CASSIDRGSYEQYF. The CDR3 DNA sequence: TGCGCCAGCAGCATCGACAGGGGGTCCTACGAGCAGTACTTC.